The T cell receptor (beta chain) described here comes from a study of T cells in Graves' hyperthyroidism and ophthalmopathy. About the study: Peripheral blood sampling occurred at initial diagnosis, before any treatment.

Aged 18 to 65, the patients had hyperthyroidism that was newly diagnosed and had lasted under 2 months. Before ophthalmopathy appeared, progressors gave blood at initial hyperthyroidism diagnosis. The CDR3 spans 18 residues. The germline V and J ends were trimmed by 0 bases and 0 bases, with 17 bases remaining between them. From germline, CDR1 is KGHDR and CDR2 SFDVKD. A word on this clonotype: As yet, its antigen is unknown.

Study observations and caveats: Ophthalmopathy stood apart from stable hyperthyroidism in a 13 V-J model.

TCR beta CDR3 sequences were amplified from RNA transcripts. HTBI primers were the set used in a first-round RT-PCR of the TCR CDR3. Via MiXCR, TCRdb re-called the multiplex PCR reads, giving one row per CDR3 protein. The sample lists 300,000 to 450,000 distinct CDR3 sequences; less than 20% were seen once. The V and J genes are TRBV24-1 and TRBJ2-7; D is undetermined. The sequencing input was blood. The source of this sequence is a woman aged 18-29 years with Graves' hyperthyroidism that later progressed to Graves' ophthalmopathy. This CDR3 is CATSDLICWQARSYEQYF. In DNA form, the CDR3 reads TGTGCCACCAGTGATTTGATTTGTTGGCAGGCCCGCTCCTACGAGCAGTACTTC.